The entry below describes one T cell receptor (beta chain). Its target is unknown. This record comes from a study of monozygotic twins with inflammatory bowel disease. The study's findings and limits: Healthy twins shared more clonotypes with others than IBD patients, most markedly active ones. Differences in immunosuppressive treatment may have been a source of added variability in patient repertoires.

CDR1 DFQATT and CDR2 SNEGSKA come from the germline V gene (reference sequence). The CDR3 consists of 12 residues. TCRalpha and TCRbeta cDNA went through two nested PCRs of approximately 16 and 10 cycles. TCRdb reworked the 5' RACE reads into one entry per CDR3 protein, no DNA. This sample contains approximately 150,000 distinct CDR3 sequences. The source of this sequence is a human donor with ulcerative colitis or Crohn's disease, or a healthy co-twin of an affected twin (not recorded which). The rearrangement links TRBV20-1 to TRBJ2-1. The material sequenced was blood. The CDR3 loop reads CSARVPSQGQFF.